The present T cell receptor (beta chain) was sequenced within a study of PD-1 blockade in classical Hodgkin lymphoma. Study conclusions and caveats: Complete responders showed a baseline diversity that resembled the diversity of newly diagnosed patients. As was reported, newly diagnosed patients showed lower baseline TCR diversity than healthy donors did.

The protocol was immunoSEQ multiplex PCR, while the TCRdb copy is restricted to in-frame clones and leaves out a portion. Among about 27,000 clones listed, around 85% were seen once. The ends were cut back, 5 bases at V and 5 bases at J, with 13 bases in the middle. The CDR3 has 14 amino acids. The germline CDR1 and CDR2 sequences are SEHNR and FQNEAQ (reference sequence). With respect to this clone: The antigen is unknown.

Indicated time point: cycle 4 day 1 (C4D1), after 6 weeks of nivolumab. Brentuximab vedotin exposure varied among the patients, all of whom had relapsed after autologous stem cell transplantation. CD4+ T cells were purified from thawed PBMCs by magnetic negative selection. The starting material was CD4+ T cells from blood, obtained before the fourth cycle of nivolumab. The chain combines TRBV7-9 with TRBJ2-1; a possible D gene is TRBD2 (5 bases). This sequence originates from a human donor with classical Hodgkin lymphoma. The CDR3 here is CASSPMRANNEQFF. The CDR3 DNA sequence: TGTGCCAGCAGCCCCATGAGGGCTAACAATGAGCAGTTCTTC.